This TCR beta chain came from a study of cytomegalovirus exposure and HLA in healthy donors. 13 Jbeta primers and 60 Vbeta primers were used for the PCR. Libraries were prepared by immunoSEQ multiplex PCR; TCRdb keeps only in-frame clonotypes and omits some of them. The repertoire table contains 100,000 to 150,000 clones. Whole-study findings and limits: A link between a missense DCLRE1C variant and TCR beta V- and J-gene trimming emerged from a later analysis. By HLA locus, TCR association rates varied in a later analysis, with DRB1 showing the most and HLA-C the fewest. The study designated about 160 TCR beta chains cytomegalovirus-associated. Rarity characterized most TCR sequences, yet some public TCRs appeared in many donors.

As to this clone: Its specificity is unknown.

CDR1 and CDR2 (germline): LNHDA, SQIVND (reference sequence). Trimming took off 3 bases at V and 6 bases at J, with 10 bases between the two ends. The CDR3 length is 13 residues. The clonotype originates from a man aged 18 to 29 in good health and CMV-seronegative. Sequencing used PBMCs. The genes are TRBV19 and TRBJ2-3; D is unclear. In DNA form, the CDR3 reads TGTGCCAGTAGTATTACAAAGAGGGATACGCAGTATTTT. It codes for CASSITKRDTQYF.